Sequencing of this T cell receptor (beta chain) was carried out in a study of T cells in Graves' hyperthyroidism and ophthalmopathy. Diagnosis relied on clinical symptoms, serum thyroxine and TRAb, thyroid ultrasound and orbital computed tomography. Amplification targeted TCR beta CDR3 regions from RNA transcripts. The TCR CDR3 first-round RT-PCR relied on the HTBI primer set. TCRdb itself ran the multiplex PCR reads through MiXCR, one entry per CDR3 protein. The sample has 460,000 or so distinct CDR3 sequences; approximately 14% are singletons. This clonotype was seen ten or more times. Its target is unknown. The CDR3 sequence is 14 residues long. Germline V gives CDR1 LNHNV, CDR2 YYDKDF (reference sequence). V was clipped by 3 bases and J by 7 bases; unmatched bases: 6. Overall study results and limits: Blood samples included most of the expanded thyroid clonotypes exceeding 0.001.

V gene TRBV15 combines with J gene TRBJ1-1; TRBD1 agrees at 9 bases. The specimen was blood. This sequence was found in a woman under 30 with Graves' hyperthyroidism. The CDR3 DNA follows: TGTGCCACCAGCAGCTGGACAGGGGTGGTTGAAGCTTTCTTT. Amino acid sequence: CATSSWTGVVEAFF.